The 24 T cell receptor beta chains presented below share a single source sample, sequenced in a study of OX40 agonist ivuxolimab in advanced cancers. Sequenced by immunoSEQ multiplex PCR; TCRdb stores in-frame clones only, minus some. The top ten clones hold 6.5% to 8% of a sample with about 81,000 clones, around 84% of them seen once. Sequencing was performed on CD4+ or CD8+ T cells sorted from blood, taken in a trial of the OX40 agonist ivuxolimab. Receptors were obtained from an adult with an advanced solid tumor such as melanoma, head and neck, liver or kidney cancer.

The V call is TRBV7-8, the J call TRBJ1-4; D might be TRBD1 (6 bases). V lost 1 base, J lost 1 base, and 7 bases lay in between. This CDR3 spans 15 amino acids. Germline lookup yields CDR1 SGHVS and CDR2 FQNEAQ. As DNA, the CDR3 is TGTGCCAGCAGCTTAGGCAGGGGAACTAATGAAAAACTGTTTTTT. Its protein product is CASSLGRGTNEKLFF.

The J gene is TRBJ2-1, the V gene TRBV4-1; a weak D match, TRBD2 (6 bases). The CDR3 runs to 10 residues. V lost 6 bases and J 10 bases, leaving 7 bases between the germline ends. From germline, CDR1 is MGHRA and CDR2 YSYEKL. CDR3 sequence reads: CASSGGEQFF. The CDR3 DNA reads TGCGCCAGCAGTGGGGGGGAGCAGTTCTTC.

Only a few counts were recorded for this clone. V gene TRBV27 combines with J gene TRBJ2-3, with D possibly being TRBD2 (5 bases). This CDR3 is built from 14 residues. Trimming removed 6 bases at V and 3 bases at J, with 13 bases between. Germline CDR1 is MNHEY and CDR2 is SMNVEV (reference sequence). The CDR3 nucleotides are TGTGCCAGCAGGCCGGGATATAGTACAGATACGCAGTATTTT. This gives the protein CASRPGYSTDTQYF.

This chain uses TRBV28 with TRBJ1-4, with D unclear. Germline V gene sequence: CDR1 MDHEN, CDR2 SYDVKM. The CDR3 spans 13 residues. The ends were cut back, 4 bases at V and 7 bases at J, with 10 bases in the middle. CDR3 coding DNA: TGTGCCAGCAGTTATAGGGTTGGTGAAAAACTGTTTTTT. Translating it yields CASSYRVGEKLFF.

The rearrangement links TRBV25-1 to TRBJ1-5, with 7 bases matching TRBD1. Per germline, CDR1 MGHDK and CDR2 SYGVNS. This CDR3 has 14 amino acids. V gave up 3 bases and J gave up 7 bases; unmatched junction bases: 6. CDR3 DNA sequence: TGTGCCAGCAGTGACTATGGGACAGAACAGCCCCAGCATTTT. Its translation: CASSDYGTEQPQHF.

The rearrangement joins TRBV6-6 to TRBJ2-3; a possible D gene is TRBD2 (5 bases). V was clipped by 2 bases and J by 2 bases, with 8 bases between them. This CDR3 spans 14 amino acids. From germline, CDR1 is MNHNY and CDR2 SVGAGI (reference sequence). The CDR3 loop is CASSYIAPTDTQYF. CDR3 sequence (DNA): TGTGCCAGCAGTTACATAGCGCCCACAGATACGCAGTATTTT.

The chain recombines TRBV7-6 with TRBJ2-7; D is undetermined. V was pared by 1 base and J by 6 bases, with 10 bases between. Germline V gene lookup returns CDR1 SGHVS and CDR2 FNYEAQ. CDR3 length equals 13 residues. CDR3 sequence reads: CASSLVGVGEQYF. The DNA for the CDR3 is TGTGCCAGCAGCTTAGTAGGAGTGGGCGAGCAGTACTTC.

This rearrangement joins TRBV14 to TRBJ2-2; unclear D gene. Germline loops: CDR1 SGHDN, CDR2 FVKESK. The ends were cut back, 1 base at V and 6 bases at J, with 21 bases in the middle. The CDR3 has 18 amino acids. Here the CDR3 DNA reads TGTGCCAGCAGCCAAGTATTCGGAGTTGGGGTCTTCGCCGGGGAGCTGTTTTTT. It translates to CASSQVFGVGVFAGELFF.

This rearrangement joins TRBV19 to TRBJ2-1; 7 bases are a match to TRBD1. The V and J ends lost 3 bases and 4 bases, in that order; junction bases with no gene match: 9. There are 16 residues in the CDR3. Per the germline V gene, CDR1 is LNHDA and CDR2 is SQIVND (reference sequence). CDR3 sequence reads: CASSMGTGAKYNEQFF. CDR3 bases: TGTGCCAGTAGTATGGGTACAGGGGCGAAATACAATGAGCAGTTCTTC.

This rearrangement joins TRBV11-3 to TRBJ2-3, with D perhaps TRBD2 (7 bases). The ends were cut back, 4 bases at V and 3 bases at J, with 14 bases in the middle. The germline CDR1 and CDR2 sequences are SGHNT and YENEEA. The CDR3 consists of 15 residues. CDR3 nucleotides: TGTGCCAGCAGCTCCTGGGGGGGCAAAACAGATACGCAGTATTTT. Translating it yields CASSSWGGKTDTQYF. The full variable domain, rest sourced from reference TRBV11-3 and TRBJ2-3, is EAGVVQSPRYKIIEKKQPVAFWCNPISGHNTLYWYLQNLGQGPELLIRYENEEAVDDSQLPKDRFSAERLKGVDSTLKIQPAELGDSAVYLCASSSWGGKTDTQYFGPGTRLTVL.

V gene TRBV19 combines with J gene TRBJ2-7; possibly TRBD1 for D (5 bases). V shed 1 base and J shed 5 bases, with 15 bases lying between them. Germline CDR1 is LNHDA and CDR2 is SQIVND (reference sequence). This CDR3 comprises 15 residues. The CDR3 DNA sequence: TGTGCCAGTAGTATAGGGTTCCAGGGTGAGGACGAGCAGTACTTC. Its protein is CASSIGFQGEDEQYF. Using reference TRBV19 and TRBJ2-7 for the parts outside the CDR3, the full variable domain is DGGITQSPKYLFRKEGQNVTLSCEQNLNHDAMYWYRQDPGQGLRLIYYSQIVNDFQKGDIAEGYSVSREKKESFPLTVTSAQKNPTAFYLCASSIGFQGEDEQYFGPGTRLTVT.

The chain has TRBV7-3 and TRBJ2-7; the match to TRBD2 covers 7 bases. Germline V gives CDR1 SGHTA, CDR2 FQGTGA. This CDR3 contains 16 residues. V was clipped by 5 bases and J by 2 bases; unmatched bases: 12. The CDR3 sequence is CASSRILAVEAYEQYF. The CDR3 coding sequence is TGTGCCAGCAGCCGGATTCTAGCGGTAGAGGCCTACGAGCAGTACTTC.

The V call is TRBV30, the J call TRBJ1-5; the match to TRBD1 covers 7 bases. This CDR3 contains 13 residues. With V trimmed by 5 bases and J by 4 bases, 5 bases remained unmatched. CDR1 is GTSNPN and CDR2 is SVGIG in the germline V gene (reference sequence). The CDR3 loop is CAWAQGVNQPQHF. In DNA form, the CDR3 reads TGTGCCTGGGCTCAGGGGGTGAATCAGCCCCAGCATTTT.

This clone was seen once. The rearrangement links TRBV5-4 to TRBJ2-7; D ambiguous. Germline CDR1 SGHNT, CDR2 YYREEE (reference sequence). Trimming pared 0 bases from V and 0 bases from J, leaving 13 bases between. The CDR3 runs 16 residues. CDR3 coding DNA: TGTGCCAGCAGCTTGGGTCGCCAGGTGAACTCCTACGAGCAGTACTTC. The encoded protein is CASSLGRQVNSYEQYF.

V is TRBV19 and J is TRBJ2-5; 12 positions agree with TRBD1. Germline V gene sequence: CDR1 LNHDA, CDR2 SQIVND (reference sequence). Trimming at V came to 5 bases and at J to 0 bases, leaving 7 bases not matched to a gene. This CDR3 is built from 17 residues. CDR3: CASSPGTGGLYQETQYF. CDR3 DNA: TGTGCCAGTAGTCCCGGGACAGGGGGCTTGTACCAAGAGACCCAGTACTTC.

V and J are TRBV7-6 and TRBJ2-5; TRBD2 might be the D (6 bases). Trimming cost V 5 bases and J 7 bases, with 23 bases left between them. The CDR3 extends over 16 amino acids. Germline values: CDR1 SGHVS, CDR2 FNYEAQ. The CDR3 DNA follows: TGTGCCAGCAGCCCCACCGTGGCTAGCGAGTCGGGGACCCAGTACTTC. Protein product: CASSPTVASESGTQYF.

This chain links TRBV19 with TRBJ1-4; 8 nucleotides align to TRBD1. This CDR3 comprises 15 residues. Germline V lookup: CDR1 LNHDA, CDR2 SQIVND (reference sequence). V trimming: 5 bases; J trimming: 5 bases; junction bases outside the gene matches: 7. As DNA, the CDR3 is TGTGCCAGTAGTTCACCTCGGGACAGGAATGAAAAACTGTTTTTT. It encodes CASSSPRDRNEKLFF.

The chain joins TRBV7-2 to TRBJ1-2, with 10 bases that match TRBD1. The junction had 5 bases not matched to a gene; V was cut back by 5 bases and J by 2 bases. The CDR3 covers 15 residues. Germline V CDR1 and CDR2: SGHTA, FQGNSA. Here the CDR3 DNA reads TGTGCCAGCAGCCCTCAGGGACAGGGGAACTATGGCTACACCTTC. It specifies CASSPQGQGNYGYTF.

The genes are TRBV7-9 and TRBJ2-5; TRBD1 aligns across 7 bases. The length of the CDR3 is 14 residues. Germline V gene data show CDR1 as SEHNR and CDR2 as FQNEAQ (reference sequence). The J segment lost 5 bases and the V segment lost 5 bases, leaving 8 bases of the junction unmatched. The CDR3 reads CASSVRQGRETQYF. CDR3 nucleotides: TGTGCCAGCAGCGTACGACAGGGTCGGGAGACCCAGTACTTC.

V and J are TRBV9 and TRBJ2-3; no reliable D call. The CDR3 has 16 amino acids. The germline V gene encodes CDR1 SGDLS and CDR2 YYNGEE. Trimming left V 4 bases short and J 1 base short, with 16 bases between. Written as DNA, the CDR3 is TGTGCCAGCAGCCCTCATGTGGGTCAAGGCACAGATACGCAGTATTTT. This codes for CASSPHVGQGTDTQYF.

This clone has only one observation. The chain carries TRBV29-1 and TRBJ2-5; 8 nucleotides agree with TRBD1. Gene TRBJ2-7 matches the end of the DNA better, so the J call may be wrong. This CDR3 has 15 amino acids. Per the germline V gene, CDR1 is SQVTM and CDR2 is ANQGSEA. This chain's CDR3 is CSVEAPGQAEYEQYF. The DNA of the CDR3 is TGCAGCGTTGAAGCACCGGGACAGGCGGAATACGAGCAGTACTTC.

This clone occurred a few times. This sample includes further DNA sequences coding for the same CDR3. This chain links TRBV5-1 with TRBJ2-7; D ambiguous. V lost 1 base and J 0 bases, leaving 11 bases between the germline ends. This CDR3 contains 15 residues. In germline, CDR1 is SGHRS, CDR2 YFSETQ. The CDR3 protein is CASSLTVLSSYEQYF. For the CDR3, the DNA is TGCGCCAGCAGCTTGACAGTCTTAAGCTCCTACGAGCAGTACTTC.

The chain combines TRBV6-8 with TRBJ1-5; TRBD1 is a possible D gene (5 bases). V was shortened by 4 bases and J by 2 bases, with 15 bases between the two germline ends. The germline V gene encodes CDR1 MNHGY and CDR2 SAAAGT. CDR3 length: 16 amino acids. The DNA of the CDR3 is TGTGCCAGCAGTTCTAACCAGGGTCTCGGCAATCAGCCCCAGCATTTT. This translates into CASSSNQGLGNQPQHF.

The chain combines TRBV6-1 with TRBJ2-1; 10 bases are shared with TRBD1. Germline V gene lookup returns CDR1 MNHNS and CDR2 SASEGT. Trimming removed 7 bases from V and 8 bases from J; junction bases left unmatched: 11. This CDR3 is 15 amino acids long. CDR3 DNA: TGTGCCAGCAAAAATCGGGACAGGGGTTTCGATGAGCAGTTCTTC. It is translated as CASKNRDRGFDEQFF.